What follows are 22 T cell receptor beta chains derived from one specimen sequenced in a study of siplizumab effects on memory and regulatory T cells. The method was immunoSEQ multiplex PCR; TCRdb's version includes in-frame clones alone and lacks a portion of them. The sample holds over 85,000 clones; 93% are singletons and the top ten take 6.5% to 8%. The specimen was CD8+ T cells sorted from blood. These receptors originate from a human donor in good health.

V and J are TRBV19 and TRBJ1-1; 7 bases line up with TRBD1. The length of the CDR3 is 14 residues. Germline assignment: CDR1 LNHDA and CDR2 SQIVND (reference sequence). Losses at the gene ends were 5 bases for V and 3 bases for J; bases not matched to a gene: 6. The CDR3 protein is CASSLQGGYTEAFF. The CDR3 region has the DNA TGTGCCAGTAGTTTGCAGGGGGGCTACACTGAAGCTTTCTTT.

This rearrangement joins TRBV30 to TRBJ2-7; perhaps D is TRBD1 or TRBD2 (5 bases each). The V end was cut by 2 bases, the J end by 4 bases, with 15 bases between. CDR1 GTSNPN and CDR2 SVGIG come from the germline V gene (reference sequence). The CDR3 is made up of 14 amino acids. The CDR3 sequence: CAWSSRQGGYEQYF. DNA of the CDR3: TGTGCCTGGAGTTCGAGGCAGGGCGGGTACGAGCAGTACTTC.

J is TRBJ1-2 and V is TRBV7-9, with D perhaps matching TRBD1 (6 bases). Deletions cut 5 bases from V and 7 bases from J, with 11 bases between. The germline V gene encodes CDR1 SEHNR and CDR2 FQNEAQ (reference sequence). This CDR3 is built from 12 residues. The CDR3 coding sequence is TGTGCCAGCAGCCCGGACAGAGCTGGCTACACCTTC. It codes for CASSPDRAGYTF.

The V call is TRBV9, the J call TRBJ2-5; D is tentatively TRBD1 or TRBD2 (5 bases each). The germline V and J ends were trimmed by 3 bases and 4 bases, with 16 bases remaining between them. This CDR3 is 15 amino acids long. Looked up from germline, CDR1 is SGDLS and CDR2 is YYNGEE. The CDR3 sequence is CASSASGARPETQYF. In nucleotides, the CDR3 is TGTGCCAGCAGCGCTTCCGGGGCCCGTCCAGAGACCCAGTACTTC. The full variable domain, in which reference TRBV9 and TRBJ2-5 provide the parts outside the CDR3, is DSGVTQTPKHLITATGQRVTLRCSPRSGDLSVYWYQQSLDQGLQFLIQYYNGEERAKGNILERFSAQQFPDLHSELNLSSLELGDSALYFCASSASGARPETQYFGPGTRLLVL.

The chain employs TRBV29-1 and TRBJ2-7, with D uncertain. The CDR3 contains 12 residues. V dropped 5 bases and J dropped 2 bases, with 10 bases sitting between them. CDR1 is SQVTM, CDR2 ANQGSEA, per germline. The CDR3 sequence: CSVTVSPYEQYF. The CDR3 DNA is TGCAGCGTTACCGTGTCCCCCTACGAGCAGTACTTC.

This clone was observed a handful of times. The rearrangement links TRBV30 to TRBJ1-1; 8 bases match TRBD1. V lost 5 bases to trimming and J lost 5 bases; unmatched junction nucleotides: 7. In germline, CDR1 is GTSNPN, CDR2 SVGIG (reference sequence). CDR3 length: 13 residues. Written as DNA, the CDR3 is TGTGCCTGGGGACAGGGATTGAGGACTGAAGCTTTCTTT. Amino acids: CAWGQGLRTEAFF.

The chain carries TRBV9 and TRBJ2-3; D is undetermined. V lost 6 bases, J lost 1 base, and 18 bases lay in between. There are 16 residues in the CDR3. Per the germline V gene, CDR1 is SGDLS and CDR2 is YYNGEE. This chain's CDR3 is CASNPGQNSGTDTQYF. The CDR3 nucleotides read TGTGCCAGCAACCCCGGTCAGAACTCGGGCACAGATACGCAGTATTTT. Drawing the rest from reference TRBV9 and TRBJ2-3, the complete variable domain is DSGVTQTPKHLITATGQRVTLRCSPRSGDLSVYWYQQSLDQGLQFLIQYYNGEERAKGNILERFSAQQFPDLHSELNLSSLELGDSALYFCASNPGQNSGTDTQYFGPGTRLTVL.

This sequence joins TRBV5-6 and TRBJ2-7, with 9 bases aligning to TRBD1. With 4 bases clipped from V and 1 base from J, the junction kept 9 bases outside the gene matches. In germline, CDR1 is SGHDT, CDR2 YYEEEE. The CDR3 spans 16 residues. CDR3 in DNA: TGTGCCAGCAGCGGGGGACAGGGAACGGATTCCTACGAGCAGTACTTC. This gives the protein CASSGGQGTDSYEQYF.

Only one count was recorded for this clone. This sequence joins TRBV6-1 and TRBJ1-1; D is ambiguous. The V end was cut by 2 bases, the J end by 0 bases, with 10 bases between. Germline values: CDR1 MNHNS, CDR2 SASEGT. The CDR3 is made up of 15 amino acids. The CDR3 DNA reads TGTGCCAGCAGTGAATATACATACATGAACACTGAAGCTTTCTTT. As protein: CASSEYTYMNTEAFF.

The CDR3 DNA follows: TGTGCCAGCAGTCCCGGACAGGGGGCGCTGGGCGAGCAGTACTTC. Amino acid sequence: CASSPGQGALGEQYF. This rearrangement joins TRBV6-6 to TRBJ2-7, with TRBD1 identical over 11 bases. The CDR3 loop spans 15 amino acids. Trimming removed 5 bases from V and 6 bases from J; junction bases left unmatched: 9. Germline values: CDR1 MNHNY, CDR2 SVGAGI (reference sequence).

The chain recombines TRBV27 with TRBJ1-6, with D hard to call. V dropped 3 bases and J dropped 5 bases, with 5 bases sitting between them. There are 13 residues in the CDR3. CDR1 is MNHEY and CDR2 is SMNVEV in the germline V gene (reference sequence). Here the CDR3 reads CASSFSDNSPLHF. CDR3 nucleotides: TGTGCCAGCAGTTTTTCAGATAATTCACCCCTCCACTTT.

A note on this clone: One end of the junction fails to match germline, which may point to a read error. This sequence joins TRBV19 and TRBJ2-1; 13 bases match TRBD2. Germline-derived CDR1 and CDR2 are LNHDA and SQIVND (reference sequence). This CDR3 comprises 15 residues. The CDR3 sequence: CASSTGTSGMNAQFF. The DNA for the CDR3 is TGTGCCAGTAGTACCGGGACTAGCGGGATGAATGCGCAGTTCTTC.

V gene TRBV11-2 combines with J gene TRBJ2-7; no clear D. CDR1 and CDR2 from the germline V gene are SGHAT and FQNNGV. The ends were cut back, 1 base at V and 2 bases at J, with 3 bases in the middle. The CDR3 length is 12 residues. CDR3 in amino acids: CASSLVTYEQYF. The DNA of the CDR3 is TGTGCCAGCAGCTTAGTTACCTACGAGCAGTACTTC.

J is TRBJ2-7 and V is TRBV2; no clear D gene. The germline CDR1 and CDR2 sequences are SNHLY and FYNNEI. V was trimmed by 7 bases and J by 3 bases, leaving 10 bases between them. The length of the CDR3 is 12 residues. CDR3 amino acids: CASTLNYYEQYF. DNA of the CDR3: TGTGCCAGCACGTTAAATTACTACGAGCAGTACTTC.

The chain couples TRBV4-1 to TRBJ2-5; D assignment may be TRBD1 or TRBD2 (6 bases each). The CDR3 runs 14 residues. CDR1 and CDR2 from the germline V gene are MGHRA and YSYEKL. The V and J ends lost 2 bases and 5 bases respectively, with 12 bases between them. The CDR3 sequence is CASSQYGGHETQYF. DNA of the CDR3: TGCGCCAGCAGCCAATATGGGGGGCACGAGACCCAGTACTTC.

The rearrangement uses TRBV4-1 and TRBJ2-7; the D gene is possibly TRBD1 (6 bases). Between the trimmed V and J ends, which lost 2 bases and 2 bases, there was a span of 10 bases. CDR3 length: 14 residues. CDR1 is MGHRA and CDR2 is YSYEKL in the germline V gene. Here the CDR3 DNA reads TGCGCCAGCAGCCAACGGCAGGGGACCTACGAGCAGTACTTC. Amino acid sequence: CASSQRQGTYEQYF.

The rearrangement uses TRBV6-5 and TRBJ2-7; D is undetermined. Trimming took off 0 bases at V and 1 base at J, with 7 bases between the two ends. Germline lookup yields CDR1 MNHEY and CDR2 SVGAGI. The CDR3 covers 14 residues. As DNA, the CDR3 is TGTGCCAGCAGTTACTCTGCTGGGTCCTACGAGCAGTACTTC. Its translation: CASSYSAGSYEQYF.

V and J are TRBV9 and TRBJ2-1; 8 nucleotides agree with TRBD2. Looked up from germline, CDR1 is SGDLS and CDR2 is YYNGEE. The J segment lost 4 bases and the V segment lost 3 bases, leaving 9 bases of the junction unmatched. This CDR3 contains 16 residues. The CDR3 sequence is CASSGTAGEDYNEQFF. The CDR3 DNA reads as TGTGCCAGCAGCGGAACAGCGGGAGAAGATTACAATGAGCAGTTCTTC.

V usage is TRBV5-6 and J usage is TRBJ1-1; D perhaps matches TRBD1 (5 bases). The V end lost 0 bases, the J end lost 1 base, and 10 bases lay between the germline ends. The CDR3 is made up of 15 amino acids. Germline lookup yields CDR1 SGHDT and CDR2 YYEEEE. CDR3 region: CASSLAAQGNTEAFF. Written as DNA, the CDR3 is TGTGCCAGCAGCTTGGCCGCGCAGGGGAACACTGAAGCTTTCTTT.

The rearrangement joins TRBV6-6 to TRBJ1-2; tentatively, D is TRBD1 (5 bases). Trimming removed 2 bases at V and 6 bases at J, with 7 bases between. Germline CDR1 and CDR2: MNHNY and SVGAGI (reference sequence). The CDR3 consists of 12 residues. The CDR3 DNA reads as TGTGCCAGCAGTTACGGGGACGATGGCTACACCTTC. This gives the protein CASSYGDDGYTF.

The CDR3 sequence is CASSLNLRGWQETQYF. CDR3 DNA: TGTGCCAGCAGCTTAAATTTGCGGGGGTGGCAAGAGACCCAGTACTTC. The rearrangement uses TRBV7-9 and TRBJ2-5, with 7 nucleotides matching TRBD2. Germline CDR1 SEHNR, CDR2 FQNEAQ (reference sequence). V shed 2 bases and J 2 bases; nucleotides not matched to a gene: 8. The CDR3 consists of 16 residues.

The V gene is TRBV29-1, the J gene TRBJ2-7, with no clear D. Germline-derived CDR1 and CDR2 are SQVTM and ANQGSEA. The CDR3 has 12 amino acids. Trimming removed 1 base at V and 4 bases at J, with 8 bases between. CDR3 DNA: TGCAGCGTTGAAGGTGAAGGTTACGAGCAGTACTTC. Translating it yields CSVEGEGYEQYF.